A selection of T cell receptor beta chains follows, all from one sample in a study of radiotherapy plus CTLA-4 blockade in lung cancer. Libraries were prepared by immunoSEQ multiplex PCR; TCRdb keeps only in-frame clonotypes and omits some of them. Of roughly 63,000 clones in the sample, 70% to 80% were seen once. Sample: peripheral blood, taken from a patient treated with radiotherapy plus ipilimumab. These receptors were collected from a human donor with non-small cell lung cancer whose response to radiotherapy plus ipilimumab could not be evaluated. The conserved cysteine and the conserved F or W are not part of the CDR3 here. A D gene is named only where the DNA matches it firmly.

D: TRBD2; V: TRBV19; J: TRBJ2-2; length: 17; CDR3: ASSIGLAGGGGWTGELF
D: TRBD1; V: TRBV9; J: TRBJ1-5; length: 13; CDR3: ASSAGQGLGQPQH
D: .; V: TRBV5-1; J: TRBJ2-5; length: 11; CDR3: ASSLAGFETQY
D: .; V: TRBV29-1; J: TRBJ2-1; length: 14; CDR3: SANTRDRSSYNEQF
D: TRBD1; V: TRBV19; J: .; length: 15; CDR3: ASSALDPGQGIYEQY
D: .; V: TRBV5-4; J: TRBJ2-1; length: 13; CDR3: ASIPDGSSYNEQF
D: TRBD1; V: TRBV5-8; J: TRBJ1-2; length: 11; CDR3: ASSLDRVISDT
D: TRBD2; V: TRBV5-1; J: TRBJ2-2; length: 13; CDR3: ASSPGLAHTGELF
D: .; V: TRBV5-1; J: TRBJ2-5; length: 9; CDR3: ASSFRETQY
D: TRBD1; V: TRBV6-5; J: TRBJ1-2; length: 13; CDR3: ASSRGTGGNYGYT
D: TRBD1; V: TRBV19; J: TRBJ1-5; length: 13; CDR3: ASNSGQQANQPQH
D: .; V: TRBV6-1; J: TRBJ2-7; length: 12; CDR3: ASSSRVDDYEQY
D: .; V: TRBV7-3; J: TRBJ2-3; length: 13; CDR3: ASSGGVSDTDTQY
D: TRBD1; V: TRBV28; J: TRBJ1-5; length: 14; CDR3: ASSFGQALGNQPQH
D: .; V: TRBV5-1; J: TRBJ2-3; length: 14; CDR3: ASSLVLSMGTDTQY
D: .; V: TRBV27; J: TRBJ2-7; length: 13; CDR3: ASSSRGTGSYEQY
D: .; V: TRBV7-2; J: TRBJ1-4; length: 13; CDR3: ASSPRTATNEKLF
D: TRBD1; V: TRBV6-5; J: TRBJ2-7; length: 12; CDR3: ASKVGTGTYEQY
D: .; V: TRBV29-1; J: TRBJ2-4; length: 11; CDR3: SVEVLAKNIQY
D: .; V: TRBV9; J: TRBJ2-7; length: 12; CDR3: ASGRPTSNYEQY
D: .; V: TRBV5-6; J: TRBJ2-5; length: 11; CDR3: ASGLVTPETQY
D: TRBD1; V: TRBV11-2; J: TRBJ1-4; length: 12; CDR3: ASSRTGDLEKLF
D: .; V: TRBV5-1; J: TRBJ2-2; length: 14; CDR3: ASSLRAGDSTGELF
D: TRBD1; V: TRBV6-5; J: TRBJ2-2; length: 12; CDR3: ASRNIQGVGELF
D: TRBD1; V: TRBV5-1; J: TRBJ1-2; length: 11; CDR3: ASPTGGLYGYT
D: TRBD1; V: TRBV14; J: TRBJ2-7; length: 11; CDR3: ASSRGQNYEQY
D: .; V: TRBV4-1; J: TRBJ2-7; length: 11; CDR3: ASSQAGVGEQY
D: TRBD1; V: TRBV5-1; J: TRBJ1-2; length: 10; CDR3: ASSPGQGNYT
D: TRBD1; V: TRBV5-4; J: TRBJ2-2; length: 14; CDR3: ASSSGQLRNTGELF
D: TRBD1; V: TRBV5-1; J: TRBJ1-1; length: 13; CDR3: ASSLAQGAGTEAF
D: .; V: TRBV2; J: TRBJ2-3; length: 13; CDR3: ASGSRGDGRDTQY
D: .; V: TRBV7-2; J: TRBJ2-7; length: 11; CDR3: ASRGLEAYEQY
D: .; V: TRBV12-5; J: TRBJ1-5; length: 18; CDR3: ASGLVSFDGAGYSNQPQH
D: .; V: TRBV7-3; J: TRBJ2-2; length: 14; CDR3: ASSLNGLASEGELF
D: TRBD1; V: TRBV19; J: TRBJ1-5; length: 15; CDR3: ASSPPLGQGSNQPQH
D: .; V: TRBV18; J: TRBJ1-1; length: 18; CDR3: ASSPYNMAGGGHQNTEAF
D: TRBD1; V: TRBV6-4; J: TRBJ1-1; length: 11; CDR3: ASRQGLGTEAF
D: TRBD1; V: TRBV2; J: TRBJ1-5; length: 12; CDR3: ASRDRGSFEPQH
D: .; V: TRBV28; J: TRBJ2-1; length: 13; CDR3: ASSSPWGRGNEQF
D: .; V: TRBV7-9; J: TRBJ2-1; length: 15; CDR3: ASSLVGWGRAVDEQF
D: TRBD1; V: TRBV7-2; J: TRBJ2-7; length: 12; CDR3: ASKLDRADYEQY
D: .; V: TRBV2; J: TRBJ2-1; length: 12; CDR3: ASSPTSSYNEQF